The 9 T cell receptor beta chains reported below all come from one sample, sequenced in a study of blood T cell repertoires in COVID-19. Data came from immunoSEQ multiplex PCR; TCRdb stores just in-frame clones and leaves some out. The sample lists a few hundred thousand clones; about 83% were seen once. Sequences were obtained from PBMCs or T cells enriched from blood (not recorded which). These receptors were collected from a woman in her 50s who had recovered from COVID-19.

This rearrangement joins TRBV5-6 to TRBJ2-5, with TRBD2 matching 7 bases. The CDR3 has 14 amino acids. V dropped 2 bases and J dropped 5; count of bases not matched to a gene: 6. Germline V gene lookup returns CDR1 SGHDT and CDR2 YYEEEE. The CDR3 spells CASSLPTSRETQYF. The DNA of the CDR3 is TGTGCCAGCAGCTTACCGACTAGCCGGGAGACCCAGTACTTC. Combining the CDR3 with reference TRBV5-6 and TRBJ2-5 gives the whole variable domain DAGVTQSPTHLIKTRGQQVTLRCSPKSGHDTVSWYQQALGQGPQFIFQYYEEEERQRGNFPDRFSGHQFPNYSSELNVNALLLGDSALYLCASSLPTSRETQYFGPGTRLLVL.

This clone was observed once. The V gene is TRBV9, the J gene TRBJ1-6; 7 positions agree with TRBD1. Germline trimming cut 4 bases from V and 9 bases from J; bases unmatched to any gene: 10. Germline CDR1 and CDR2: SGDLS and YYNGEE. The CDR3 has 15 residues. This CDR3 reads CASSTSTGRGSPLHF. DNA of the CDR3: TGTGCCAGCAGCACCTCGACAGGGAGAGGTTCACCCCTCCACTTT. Supplemented by reference TRBV9 and TRBJ1-6, the full variable domain reads DSGVTQTPKHLITATGQRVTLRCSPRSGDLSVYWYQQSLDQGLQFLIQYYNGEERAKGNILERFSAQQFPDLHSELNLSSLELGDSALYFCASSTSTGRGSPLHFGNGTRLTVT.

The rearrangement joins TRBV30 to TRBJ1-3; D gene ambiguous. The V end was cut by 4 bases, the J end by 2 bases, with 9 bases between. CDR1 is GTSNPN, CDR2 SVGIG, per germline (reference sequence). This CDR3 is 13 amino acids long. CDR3: CAWTRVTGNTIYF. The CDR3 region has the DNA TGTGCCTGGACTCGGGTTACTGGAAACACCATATATTTT.

This sequence joins TRBV15 and TRBJ2-7; 7 bases are shared with TRBD1. V shed 0 bases and J 3 bases; nucleotides not matched to a gene: 14. The CDR3 contains 18 residues. Germline V gene data show CDR1 as LNHNV and CDR2 as YYDKDF (reference sequence). The CDR3: CATSRDNSLDRAIYEQYF. Written as DNA, the CDR3 is TGTGCCACCAGCAGAGACAACAGCCTCGACAGGGCTATCTACGAGCAGTACTTC.

The chain recombines TRBV2 with TRBJ1-1; 10 bases line up with TRBD1. Germline-derived CDR1 and CDR2 are SNHLY and FYNNEI. V gave up 9 bases and J gave up 7 bases; unmatched junction bases: 8. This CDR3 is built from 13 residues. For the CDR3, the DNA is TGTGCCAGTAACACCGGGACAGGGGTTGAAGCTTTCTTT. This encodes CASNTGTGVEAFF.

This chain connects TRBV18 to TRBJ1-5; D is undetermined. Germline V gene sequence: CDR1 KGHSH, CDR2 LQKENI. Trimming pared 6 bases from V and 7 bases from J, leaving 16 bases between. The CDR3 is 14 amino acids. CDR3 bases: TGTGCCAGCTCCCCCGGTGGGGAGTGGCAGCCCCAGCATTTT. It specifies CASSPGGEWQPQHF.

The V call is TRBV7-3, the J call TRBJ1-1; possible D gene TRBD1, 5 bases. Germline lookup yields CDR1 SGHTA and CDR2 FQGTGA. This CDR3 has 14 amino acids. V lost 6 bases and J lost 1, with 12 bases in between. CDR3 residues: CASSQGHANTEAFF. The CDR3 bases are TGTGCCAGCAGTCAAGGACATGCGAACACTGAAGCTTTCTTT.

This rearrangement joins TRBV27 to TRBJ1-4; 7 bases fit TRBD1. V shed 5 bases and J 3 bases; nucleotides not matched to a gene: 3. CDR1 and CDR2 from the germline V gene are MNHEY and SMNVEV (reference sequence). This CDR3 spans 14 amino acids. The CDR3 DNA sequence: TGTGCCAGCAGTAGGGGGCTGGCTAATGAAAAACTGTTTTTT. It specifies CASSRGLANEKLFF. Looking up the rest from reference TRBV27 and TRBJ1-4 gives the full variable domain: EAQVTQNPRYLITVTGKKLTVTCSQNMNHEYMSWYRQDPGLGLRQIYYSMNVEVTDKGDVPEGYKVSRKEKRNFPLILESPSPNQTSLYFCASSRGLANEKLFFGSGTQLSVL.

This chain uses TRBV30 with TRBJ1-1; 7 nucleotides match TRBD1. J was trimmed by 2 bases and V by 3 bases; bases with no gene match: 3. The CDR3 extends over 13 amino acids. Germline V gives CDR1 GTSNPN, CDR2 SVGIG (reference sequence). CDR3 sequence reads: CAWRRQGNTEAFF. The DNA for the CDR3 is TGTGCCTGGAGGCGACAGGGAAACACTGAAGCTTTCTTT. Full variable domain (rest looked up from reference TRBV30 and TRBJ1-1): SQTIHQWPATLVQPVGSPLSLECTVEGTSNPNLYWYRQAAGRGLQLLFYSVGIGQISSEVPQNLSASRPQDRQFILSSKKLLLSDSGFYLCAWRRQGNTEAFFGQGTRLTVV.